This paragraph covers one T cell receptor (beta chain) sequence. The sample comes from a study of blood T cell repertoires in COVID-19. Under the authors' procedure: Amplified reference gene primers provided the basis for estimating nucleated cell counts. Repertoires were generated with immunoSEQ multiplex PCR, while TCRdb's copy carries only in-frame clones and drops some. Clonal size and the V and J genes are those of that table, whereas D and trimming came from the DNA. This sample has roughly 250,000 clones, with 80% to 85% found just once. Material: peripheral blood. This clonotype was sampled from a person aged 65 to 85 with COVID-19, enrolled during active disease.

CDR3 coding DNA: TGTGCCAGCAGCCCCTCCGGGACTAGCGGGAGCGAGGGGTACTTC. Its translation is CASSPSGTSGSEGYF. V and J are TRBV9 and TRBJ2-5; 14 positions agree with TRBD2. V lost 4 bases and J lost 13; bases outside the gene matches: 12. Germline assignment: CDR1 SGDLS and CDR2 YYNGEE. The CDR3 has 15 amino acids. Complete variable domain (other parts from reference TRBV9 and TRBJ2-5): DSGVTQTPKHLITATGQRVTLRCSPRSGDLSVYWYQQSLDQGLQFLIQYYNGEERAKGNILERFSAQQFPDLHSELNLSSLELGDSALYFCASSPSGTSGSEGYFGPGTRLLVL.